Each of the 24 T cell receptor beta chains below was sequenced from the same sample in a study of identical twins. TCRdb independently ran MiXCR on the 5' RACE reads; one entry per CDR3 protein. The sample records approximately 410,000 distinct CDR3 sequences, about 18% being singletons. The specimen sequenced was naive T cells sorted from blood. The source of these receptors is a man aged 45-65 years in good health.

This clonotype was found a few times. The V call is TRBV6-1, the J call TRBJ2-1; 8 bases are shared with TRBD1. There are 13 residues in the CDR3. The V and J ends lost 8 bases and 6 bases, in that order; junction bases with no gene match: 6. From germline, CDR1 is MNHNS and CDR2 SASEGT. CDR3: CASGVTGANEQFF. The CDR3 region has the DNA TGTGCCAGCGGGGTGACAGGGGCCAATGAGCAGTTCTTC.

The chain is built from TRBV29-1 and TRBJ2-7, with D perhaps assigned TRBD1 or TRBD2 (5 bases each). Trimming shortened V by 6 bases and J by 4 bases, and 16 bases separated the two germline ends. The CDR3 totals 13 residues. Germline values: CDR1 SQVTM, CDR2 ANQGSEA. The CDR3 reads CSVGTAGAYEQYF. The DNA for the CDR3 is TGCAGCGTCGGGACGGCCGGGGCATACGAGCAGTACTTC.

A few counts support this clonotype. V usage is TRBV20-1 and J usage is TRBJ2-1, with TRBD2 matching 10 bases. CDR1 and CDR2 from the germline V gene are DFQATT and SNEGSKA (reference sequence). The CDR3 covers 15 residues. The ends lost 6 bases at V and 6 bases at J; junction bases unmatched: 11. The CDR3 region has the DNA TGCAGTGCCACTCGACTAGCGGGCCCAACCAATGAGCAGTTCTTC. This encodes CSATRLAGPTNEQFF.

The chain joins TRBV20-1 to TRBJ2-7; D remains unclear. There are 12 residues in the CDR3. Germline V CDR1 and CDR2: DFQATT, SNEGSKA (reference sequence). Trimming cost V 3 bases and J 2 bases, with 8 bases left between them. The CDR3 region is CSAREATYEQYF. CDR3 DNA sequence: TGCAGTGCTAGGGAAGCCACCTACGAGCAGTACTTC.

The V gene is TRBV29-1, the J gene TRBJ1-1; a weak D match, TRBD1 (5 bases). Germline V CDR1 and CDR2: SQVTM, ANQGSEA. Between the trimmed V and J ends, which lost 4 bases and 11 bases, there was a span of 14 bases. The CDR3 is 11 residues long. CDR3 sequence reads: CSVGLTTDAFF. DNA for the CDR3: TGCAGCGTTGGCCTTACGACAGACGCTTTCTTT.

This clonotype has more than one count but fewer than ten. The chain uses TRBV5-1 and TRBJ2-1; weak D call: TRBD2 (8 bases). Germline V lookup: CDR1 SGHRS, CDR2 YFSETQ. The CDR3 runs to 20 residues. Trimming shortened V by 6 bases and J by 0 bases, and 28 bases separated the two germline ends. The CDR3 spells CASIPFGGGGGSGSYNEQFF. The CDR3 nucleotides read TGCGCCAGCATCCCCTTCGGAGGGGGCGGGGGGTCAGGCTCCTACAATGAGCAGTTCTTC.

In this sample, this clonotype turned up a few times. This chain links TRBV7-9 with TRBJ2-7; unclear D gene. Germline-derived CDR1 and CDR2 are SEHNR and FQNEAQ (reference sequence). The CDR3 sequence is 16 residues long. V was pared by 2 bases and J by 1 base, with 15 bases between. CDR3 loop: CASSLLTGPRSYEQYF. In nucleotides, the CDR3 is TGTGCCAGCAGCTTATTAACCGGGCCCAGATCCTACGAGCAGTACTTC.

This clonotype occurred many times. The rearrangement links TRBV5-1 to TRBJ1-1; D is undetermined. The CDR3 spans 11 residues. V shed 4 bases and J shed 7 bases, with 8 bases lying between them. Germline CDR1 is SGHRS and CDR2 is YFSETQ. The CDR3 reads CASSAGIEAFF. The CDR3 bases are TGCGCCAGCAGCGCCGGGATTGAAGCTTTCTTT.

This clonotype was counted many times. This rearrangement joins TRBV10-3 to TRBJ2-1; D gene unclear. This CDR3 contains 13 residues. V lost 0 bases, J lost 4 bases, and 4 bases lay in between. Germline CDR1 is ENHRY and CDR2 is SYGVKD. CDR3 bases: TGTGCCATCAGTGAGTCTTCATACAATGAGCAGTTCTTC. Its protein product is CAISESSYNEQFF.

The chain combines TRBV6-1 with TRBJ2-1, with 7 bases identical to TRBD1. The germline V gene has CDR1 MNHNS and CDR2 SASEGT. J was trimmed by 6 bases and V by 6 bases; bases with no gene match: 11. The CDR3 runs to 15 residues. The CDR3: CASSTRQGRVNEQFF. CDR3 bases: TGTGCCAGCAGCACACGACAGGGTAGGGTCAATGAGCAGTTCTTC.

As regards this clonotype: This may arise from a read error, as a much more abundant clone is one base away. CDR3 nucleotides: TGTGCCTGTAGTGAGATCCGGCAGGGAACCTACGAGCAGTACTTC. Translated, it gives CACSEIRQGTYEQYF. V and J are TRBV30 and TRBJ2-7; TRBD1 might be the D (5 bases). This CDR3 is built from 15 residues. The germline V gene has CDR1 GTSNPN and CDR2 SVGIG (reference sequence).

The chain couples TRBV20-1 to TRBJ2-1; D is uncertain. Trimming removed 3 bases at V and 1 base at J, with 19 bases between. Per germline, CDR1 DFQATT and CDR2 SNEGSKA (reference sequence). The CDR3 spans 17 residues. CDR3 DNA sequence: TGCAGTGCTAGGCGTGTGCATGGGGTCTCTTCCTACAATGAGCAGTTCTTC. Translated: CSARRVHGVSSYNEQFF.

V gene TRBV7-8 combines with J gene TRBJ2-7; 7 bases match TRBD1. There are 15 residues in the CDR3. The trim removed 5 bases at V and 0 bases at J, leaving 7 bases unmatched. CDR1 is SGHVS and CDR2 is FQNEAQ in the germline V gene. As DNA, the CDR3 is TGTGCCAGCAGCCCGACAGGGCGACTCTCCTACGAGCAGTACTTC. This codes for CASSPTGRLSYEQYF.

This chain uses TRBV11-1 with TRBJ2-3; TRBD1 aligns across 9 bases. CDR1 and CDR2 (germline): SGHAT, FQDESV (reference sequence). V trimming: 1 base; J trimming: 4 bases; junction bases outside the gene matches: 12. This CDR3 contains 18 residues. The CDR3 nucleotides read TGTGCCAGCAGCTTAGTGACTGGACAGGGGATGCGGTCAGATACGCAGTATTTT. Translated, it gives CASSLVTGQGMRSDTQYF.

Only a few counts were recorded for this clonotype. The chain uses TRBV2 and TRBJ2-1; 8 bases match TRBD2. The CDR3 runs to 17 residues. With 5 bases clipped from V and 6 bases from J, the junction kept 15 bases outside the gene matches. The V gene's germline CDR1 is SNHLY and CDR2 FYNNEI. The CDR3 sequence: CASSPPRAGGWGNEQFF. The CDR3, as DNA: TGTGCCAGCAGTCCACCCCGGGCGGGAGGCTGGGGCAATGAGCAGTTCTTC.

V is TRBV12-5 and J is TRBJ2-1; TRBD2 agrees at 8 bases. With V trimmed by 6 bases and J by 0 bases, 4 bases remained unmatched. This CDR3 is 15 amino acids long. In germline, CDR1 is LGHNT, CDR2 FRNRAP. The CDR3 loop is CASGTGTSSYNEQFF. The CDR3 bases are TGTGCTAGTGGGACCGGGACTAGCTCCTACAATGAGCAGTTCTTC.

This clonotype was recorded many times. The rearrangement joins TRBV2 to TRBJ2-1; D gene unclear. V lost 4 bases and J 7 bases, leaving 8 bases between the germline ends. Per the germline V gene, CDR1 is SNHLY and CDR2 is FYNNEI. The CDR3 is 12 amino acids. The CDR3 here is CASSVRANEQFF. The DNA for the CDR3 is TGTGCCAGCAGTGTTCGGGCTAATGAGCAGTTCTTC. The whole variable domain, filled in from reference TRBV2 and TRBJ2-1, reads EPEVTQTPSHQVTQMGQEVILRCVPISNHLYFYWYRQILGQKVEFLVSFYNNEISEKSEIFDDQFSVERPDGSNFTLKIRSTKLEDSAMYFCASSVRANEQFFGPGTRLTVL.

The V and J genes are TRBV20-1 and TRBJ2-1; TRBD2 matches 7 bases. Germline values: CDR1 DFQATT, CDR2 SNEGSKA (reference sequence). The CDR3 contains 14 residues. V lost 6 bases to trimming and J lost 8 bases; unmatched junction nucleotides: 13. In nucleotides, the CDR3 is TGCAGTGCCCCGGTTCCGGGAGGTGTCGATGAGCAGTTCTTC. Amino acid sequence: CSAPVPGGVDEQFF.

The V and J genes are TRBV12-3 or TRBV12-4 and TRBJ2-1; TRBD2 aligns across 8 bases. CDR3 size: 14 residues. Trimming took 6 bases from V and 6 from J; bases not matched to a gene: 7. The CDR3 sequence is CASSRPLAGNEQFF. CDR3 DNA sequence: TGTGCCAGCAGCCGACCGCTAGCGGGCAATGAGCAGTTCTTC.

This clonotype was observed a few times. The chain recombines TRBV6-2 or TRBV6-3 with TRBJ2-7; 10 bases are shared with TRBD1. The CDR3 runs to 15 residues. Losses at the gene ends were 4 bases for V and 4 bases for J; bases not matched to a gene: 7. The germline V gene encodes CDR1 MNHEY and CDR2 SVGEGT. Here the CDR3 reads CASSSPGTGDYEQYF. Here the CDR3 DNA reads TGTGCCAGCAGTTCCCCCGGGACAGGGGATTACGAGCAGTACTTC.

This clonotype was observed once. The chain has TRBV28 and TRBJ2-2, with D possibly matching TRBD1 (6 bases). CDR1 is MDHEN, CDR2 SYDVKM, per germline. This CDR3 region has 15 residues. Trimming removed 3 bases from V and 5 bases from J, with 13 bases in between. CDR3 loop: CASSFPGVTTGELFF. The CDR3 nucleotides are TGTGCCAGCAGTTTCCCAGGGGTCACGACCGGGGAGCTGTTTTTT.

The chain carries TRBV11-2 and TRBJ2-3; 11 bases fit TRBD1. V shed 6 bases, J shed 5 bases, and the junction held 4 bases outside the gene matches. The CDR3 is 14 amino acids. The germline gives CDR1 SGHAT, CDR2 FQNNGV. The CDR3 here is CASRRTGGIDTQYF. Written as DNA, the CDR3 is TGTGCCAGCAGGCGGACAGGGGGCATAGATACGCAGTATTTT.

J is TRBJ1-1 and V is TRBV27; D is unresolved. Germline V CDR1 and CDR2: MNHEY, SMNVEV (reference sequence). The CDR3 spans 15 residues. Trimming removed 4 bases from V and 8 bases from J, with 20 bases in between. CDR3: CASSSRLESSREAFF. The CDR3 DNA reads TGTGCCAGCAGTTCCCGTCTAGAAAGTTCGCGCGAAGCTTTCTTT.

This clonotype was observed once. V gene TRBV20-1 combines with J gene TRBJ2-7; TRBD2 is a possible D gene (6 bases). There are 14 residues in the CDR3. Germline CDR1 and CDR2: DFQATT and SNEGSKA (reference sequence). The V end lost 6 bases, the J end lost 0 bases, and 15 bases lay between the germline ends. CDR3 DNA sequence: TGCAGTGCCGCCCCGGGGCGGGGCTCCTACGAGCAGTACTTC. Its translation: CSAAPGRGSYEQYF.